This TCR beta chain came from a study of shared clonotypes between healthy human individuals. To note about this clone: Its specificity is not known.

At a deep level, the assay was run. Once extracted for a subset, genomic DNA was divided evenly among several immunoSEQ plates. Some clones are missing from TCRdb's copy, which holds only in-frame ones; the method was immunoSEQ multiplex PCR. The top ten hold around 14% of the sample, which has roughly 500,000 clones, roughly 80% seen once. The V gene's germline CDR1 is SQVTM and CDR2 ANQGSEA. V lost 7 bases and J lost 11, with 20 bases in between. There are 12 residues in the CDR3. General study points: The represented genetic and exposure-history diversity was limited by the small number of donors.

The sequence came from a woman aged 40 to 49 in good health. Some clones in this sample may be carry-over from other donors' samples. The gene calls are TRBV29-1 and TRBJ1-1; D unresolved. Material: PBMCs. The CDR3 spells CSALSGSLEAFF. CDR3 sequence (DNA): TGCAGCGCCCTCTCGGGCAGTCTAGAGGCTTTCTTT.